This T cell receptor (beta chain) is from a study of blood T cell repertoires in COVID-19. Study summary: Acute and convalescent COVID-19 specimens originated in the United States, Italy and Spain.

Trimming removed 0 bases from V and 1 base from J; junction bases left unmatched: 2. This CDR3 region has 15 residues. Germline lookup yields CDR1 SGHNT and CDR2 YENEEA. Clones were sequenced by immunoSEQ multiplex PCR, and TCRdb holds only the in-frame ones, with some missing. Of some 260,000 clones in the sample, 75% to 90% are singletons; the top ten hold 10%. The source is an older woman with COVID-19, enrolled during active disease. Source material: peripheral blood. This sequence joins TRBV11-3 and TRBJ2-7; TRBD1 matches 8 bases. The CDR3 loop reads CASSLETGGSYEQYF. The CDR3 DNA follows: TGTGCCAGCAGCTTAGAAACAGGGGGTTCCTACGAGCAGTACTTC.